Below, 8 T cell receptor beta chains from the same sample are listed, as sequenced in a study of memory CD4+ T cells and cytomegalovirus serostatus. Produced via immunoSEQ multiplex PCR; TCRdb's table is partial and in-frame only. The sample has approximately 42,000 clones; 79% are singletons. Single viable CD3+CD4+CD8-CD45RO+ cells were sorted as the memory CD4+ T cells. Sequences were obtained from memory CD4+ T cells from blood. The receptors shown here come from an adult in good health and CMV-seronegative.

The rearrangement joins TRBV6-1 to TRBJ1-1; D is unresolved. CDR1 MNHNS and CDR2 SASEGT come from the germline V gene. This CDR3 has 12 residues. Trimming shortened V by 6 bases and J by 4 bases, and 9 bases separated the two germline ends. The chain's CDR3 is CASRVWGTEAFF. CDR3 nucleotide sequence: TGTGCCAGCAGGGTTTGGGGCACTGAAGCTTTCTTT.

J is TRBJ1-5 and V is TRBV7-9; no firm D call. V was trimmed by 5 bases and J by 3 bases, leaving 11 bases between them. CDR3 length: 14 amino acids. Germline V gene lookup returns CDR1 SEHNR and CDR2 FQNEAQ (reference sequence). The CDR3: CASSQGRNNQPQHF. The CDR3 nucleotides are TGTGCCAGCAGCCAAGGACGGAACAATCAGCCCCAGCATTTT. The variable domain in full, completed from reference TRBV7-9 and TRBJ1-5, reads DTGVSQNPRHKITKRGQNVTFRCDPISEHNRLYWYRQTLGQGPEFLTYFQNEAQLEKSRLLSDRFSAERPKGSFSTLEIQRTEQGDSAMYLCASSQGRNNQPQHFGDGTRLSIL.

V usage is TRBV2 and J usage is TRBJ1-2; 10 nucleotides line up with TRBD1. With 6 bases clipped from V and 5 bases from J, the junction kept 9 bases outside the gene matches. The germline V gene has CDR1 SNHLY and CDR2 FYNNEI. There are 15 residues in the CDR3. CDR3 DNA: TGTGCCAGCAGCTTAGACAGGGGGCTCGGGTATGGCTACACCTTC. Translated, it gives CASSLDRGLGYGYTF.

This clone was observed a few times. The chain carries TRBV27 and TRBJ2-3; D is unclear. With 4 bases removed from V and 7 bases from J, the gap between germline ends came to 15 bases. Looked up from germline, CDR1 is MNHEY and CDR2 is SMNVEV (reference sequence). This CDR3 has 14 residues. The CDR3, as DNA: TGTGCCAGCAGTTCTGTCAGGTCAACGAATACGCAGTATTTT. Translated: CASSSVRSTNTQYF.

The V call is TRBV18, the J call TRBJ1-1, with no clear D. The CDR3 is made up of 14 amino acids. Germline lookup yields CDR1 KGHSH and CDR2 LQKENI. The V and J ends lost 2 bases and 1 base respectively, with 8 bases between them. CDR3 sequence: CASSPNRENTEAFF. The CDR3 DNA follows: TGTGCCAGCTCACCAAACAGAGAGAACACTGAAGCTTTCTTT.

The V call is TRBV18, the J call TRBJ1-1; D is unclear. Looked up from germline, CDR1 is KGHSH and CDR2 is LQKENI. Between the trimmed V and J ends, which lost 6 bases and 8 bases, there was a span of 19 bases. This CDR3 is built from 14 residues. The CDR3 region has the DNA TGTGCCAGCTCCCTAGGCGGAAACGCCTTGGAAGCTTTCTTT. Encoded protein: CASSLGGNALEAFF.

CDR3 nucleotides: TGTGCCAGCAGCACTAACCGGGGAGATACCGGGGAGCTGTTTTTT. As protein: CASSTNRGDTGELFF. V gene TRBV5-4 combines with J gene TRBJ2-2, with D perhaps TRBD2 (5 bases). The CDR3 has 15 residues. CDR1 is SGHNT, CDR2 YYREEE, per germline (reference sequence). Trimming stripped 4 bases from V and 5 bases from J, with 15 bases between.

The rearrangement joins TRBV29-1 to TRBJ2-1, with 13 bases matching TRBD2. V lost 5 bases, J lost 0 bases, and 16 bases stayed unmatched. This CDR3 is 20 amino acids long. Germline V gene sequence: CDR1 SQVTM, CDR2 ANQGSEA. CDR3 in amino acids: CSVFRPGLAGITSSYNEQFF. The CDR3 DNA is TGCAGCGTTTTCAGACCGGGACTAGCGGGAATAACAAGCTCCTACAATGAGCAGTTCTTC.